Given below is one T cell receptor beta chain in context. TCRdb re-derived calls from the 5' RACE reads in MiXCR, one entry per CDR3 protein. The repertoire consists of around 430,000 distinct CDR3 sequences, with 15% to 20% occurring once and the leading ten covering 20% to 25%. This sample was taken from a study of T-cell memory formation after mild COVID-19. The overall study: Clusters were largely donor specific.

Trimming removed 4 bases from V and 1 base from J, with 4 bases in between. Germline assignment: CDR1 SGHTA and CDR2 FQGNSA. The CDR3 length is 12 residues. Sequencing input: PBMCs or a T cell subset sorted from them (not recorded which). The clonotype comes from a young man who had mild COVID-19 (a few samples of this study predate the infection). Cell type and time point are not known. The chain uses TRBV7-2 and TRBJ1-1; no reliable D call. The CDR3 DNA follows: TGTGCCAGCAGCTCTTCGAACACTGAAGCTTTCTTT. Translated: CASSSSNTEAFF.